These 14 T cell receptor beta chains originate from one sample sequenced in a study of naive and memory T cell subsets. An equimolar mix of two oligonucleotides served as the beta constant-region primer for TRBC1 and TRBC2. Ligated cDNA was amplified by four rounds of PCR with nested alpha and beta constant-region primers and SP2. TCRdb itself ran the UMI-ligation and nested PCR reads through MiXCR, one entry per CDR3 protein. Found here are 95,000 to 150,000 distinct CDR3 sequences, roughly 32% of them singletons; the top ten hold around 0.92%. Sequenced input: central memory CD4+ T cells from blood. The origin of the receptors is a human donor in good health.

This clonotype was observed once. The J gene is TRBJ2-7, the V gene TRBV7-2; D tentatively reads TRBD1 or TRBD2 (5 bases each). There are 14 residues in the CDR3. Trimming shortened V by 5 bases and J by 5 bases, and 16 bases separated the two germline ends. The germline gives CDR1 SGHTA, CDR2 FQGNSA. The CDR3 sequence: CASSTSGADHEQYF. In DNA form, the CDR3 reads TGTGCCAGCAGCACTTCCGGGGCAGACCACGAGCAGTACTTC.

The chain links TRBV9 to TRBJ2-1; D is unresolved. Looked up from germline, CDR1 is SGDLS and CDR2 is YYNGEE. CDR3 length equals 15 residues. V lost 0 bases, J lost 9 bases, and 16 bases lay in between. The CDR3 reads CASSVDVMRFGEQFF. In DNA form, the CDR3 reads TGTGCCAGCAGCGTAGATGTTATGAGGTTCGGTGAGCAGTTCTTC.

The CDR3 reads CASSLIGGRQPQHF. For the CDR3, the DNA is TGCGCCAGCAGCTTGATCGGGGGACGGCAGCCCCAGCATTTT. The chain uses TRBV5-1 and TRBJ1-5, with D maybe TRBD1 (5 bases). The CDR3 has 14 amino acids. Trimming took off 1 base at V and 7 bases at J, with 12 bases between the two ends. Germline loops: CDR1 SGHRS, CDR2 YFSETQ.

DNA of the CDR3: TGTGCCAGCAGCTTAGGGCCGCCCTACGAGCAGTACTTC. Protein: CASSLGPPYEQYF. This chain links TRBV7-2 with TRBJ2-7; D is undetermined. V was cut by 1 base and J by 2 bases, with 6 bases left in between. The CDR3 contains 13 residues. Germline V CDR1 and CDR2: SGHTA, FQGNSA.

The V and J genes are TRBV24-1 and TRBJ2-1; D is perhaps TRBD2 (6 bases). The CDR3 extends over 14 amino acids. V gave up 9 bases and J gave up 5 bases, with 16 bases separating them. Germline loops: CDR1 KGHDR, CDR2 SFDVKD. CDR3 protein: CATHSGRRNNEQFF. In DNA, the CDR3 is TGTGCCACCCATAGCGGACGGAGGAACAATGAGCAGTTCTTC.

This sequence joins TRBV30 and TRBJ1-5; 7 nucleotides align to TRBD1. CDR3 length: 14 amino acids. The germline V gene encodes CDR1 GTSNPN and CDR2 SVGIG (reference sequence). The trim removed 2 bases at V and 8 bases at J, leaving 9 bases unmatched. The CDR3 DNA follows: TGTGCCTGGAGTTCCACAGGGGCCCAAAAGCCCCAGCATTTT. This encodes CAWSSTGAQKPQHF.

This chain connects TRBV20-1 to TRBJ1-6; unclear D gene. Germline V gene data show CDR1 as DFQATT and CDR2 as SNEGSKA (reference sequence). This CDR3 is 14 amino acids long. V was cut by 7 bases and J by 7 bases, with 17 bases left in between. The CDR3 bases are TGCAGTGGTCGAACGGGCGCTAACAATTCACCCCTCCACTTT. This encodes CSGRTGANNSPLHF.

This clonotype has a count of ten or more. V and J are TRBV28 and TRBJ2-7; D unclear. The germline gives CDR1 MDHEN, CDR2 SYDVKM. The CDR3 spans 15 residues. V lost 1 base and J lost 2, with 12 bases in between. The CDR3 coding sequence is TGTGCCAGCAGTTTATATATCGGAAGCCCCTACGAGCAGTACTTC. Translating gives CASSLYIGSPYEQYF.

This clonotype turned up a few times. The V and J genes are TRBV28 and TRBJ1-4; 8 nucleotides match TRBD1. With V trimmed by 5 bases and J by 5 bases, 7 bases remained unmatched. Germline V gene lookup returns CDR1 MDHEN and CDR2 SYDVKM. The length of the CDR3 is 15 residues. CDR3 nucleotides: TGTGCCAGCAGTACATCCGGGACAGGCAATGAAAAACTGTTTTTT. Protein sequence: CASSTSGTGNEKLFF.

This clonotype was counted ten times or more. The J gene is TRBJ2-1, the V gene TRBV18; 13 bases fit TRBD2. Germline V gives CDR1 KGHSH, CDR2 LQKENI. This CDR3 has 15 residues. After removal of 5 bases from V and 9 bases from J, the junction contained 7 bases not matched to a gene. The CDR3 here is CASSERTSGSAEQFF. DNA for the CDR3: TGTGCCAGCTCAGAGAGGACTAGCGGGAGCGCTGAGCAGTTCTTC.

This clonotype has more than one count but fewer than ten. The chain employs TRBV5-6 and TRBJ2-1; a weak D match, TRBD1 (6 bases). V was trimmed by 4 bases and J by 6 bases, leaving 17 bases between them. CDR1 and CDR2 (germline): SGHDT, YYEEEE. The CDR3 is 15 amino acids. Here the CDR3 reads CASSILARDTNEQFF. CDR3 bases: TGTGCCAGCAGCATTTTAGCGAGGGACACCAATGAGCAGTTCTTC.

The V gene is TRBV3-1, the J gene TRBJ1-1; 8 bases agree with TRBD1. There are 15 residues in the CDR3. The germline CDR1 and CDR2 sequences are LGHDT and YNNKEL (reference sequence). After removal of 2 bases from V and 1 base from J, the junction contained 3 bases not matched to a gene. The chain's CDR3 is CASSQRDRRNTEAFF. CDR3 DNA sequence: TGTGCCAGCAGCCAAAGGGACAGGAGGAACACTGAAGCTTTCTTT.

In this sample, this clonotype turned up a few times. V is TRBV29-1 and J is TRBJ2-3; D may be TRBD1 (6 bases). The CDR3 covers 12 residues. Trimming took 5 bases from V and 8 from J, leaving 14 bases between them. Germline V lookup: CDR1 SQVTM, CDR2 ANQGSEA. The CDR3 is CSVQTGSGTQYF. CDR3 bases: TGCAGCGTTCAAACAGGGTCGGGTACGCAGTATTTT.

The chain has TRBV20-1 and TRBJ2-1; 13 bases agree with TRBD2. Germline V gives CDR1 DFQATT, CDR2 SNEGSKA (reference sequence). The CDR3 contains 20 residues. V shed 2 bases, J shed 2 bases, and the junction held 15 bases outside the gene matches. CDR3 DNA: TGCAGTGCTAGATACCGGACTAGCGGGAGCGAGCATGGCACCTACAATGAGCAGTTCTTC. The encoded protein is CSARYRTSGSEHGTYNEQFF.